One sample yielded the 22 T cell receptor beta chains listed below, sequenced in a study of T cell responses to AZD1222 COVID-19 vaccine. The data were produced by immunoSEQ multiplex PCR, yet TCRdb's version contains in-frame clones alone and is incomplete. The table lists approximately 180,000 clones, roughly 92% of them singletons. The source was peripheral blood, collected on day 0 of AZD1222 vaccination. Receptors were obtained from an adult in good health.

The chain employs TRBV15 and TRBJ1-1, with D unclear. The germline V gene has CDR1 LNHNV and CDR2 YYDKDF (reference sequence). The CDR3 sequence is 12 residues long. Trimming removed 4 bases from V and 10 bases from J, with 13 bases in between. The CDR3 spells CATSTSVSRAFF. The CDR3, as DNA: TGTGCCACCAGCACCTCCGTGTCGAGAGCTTTCTTT.

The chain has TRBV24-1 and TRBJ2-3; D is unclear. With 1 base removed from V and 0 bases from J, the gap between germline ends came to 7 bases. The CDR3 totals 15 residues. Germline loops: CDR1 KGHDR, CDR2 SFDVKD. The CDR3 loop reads CATSDFSGSTDTQYF. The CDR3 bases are TGTGCCACCAGTGATTTCTCCGGTAGCACAGATACGCAGTATTTT.

The CDR3, as DNA: TGTGCCAGCAGCTTTACAGAGAACACTGAAGCTTTCTTT. This encodes CASSFTENTEAFF. The rearrangement joins TRBV7-9 to TRBJ1-1; D gene ambiguous. Trimming stripped 3 bases from V and 1 base from J, with 6 bases between. This CDR3 contains 13 residues. Germline V gives CDR1 SEHNR, CDR2 FQNEAQ (reference sequence).

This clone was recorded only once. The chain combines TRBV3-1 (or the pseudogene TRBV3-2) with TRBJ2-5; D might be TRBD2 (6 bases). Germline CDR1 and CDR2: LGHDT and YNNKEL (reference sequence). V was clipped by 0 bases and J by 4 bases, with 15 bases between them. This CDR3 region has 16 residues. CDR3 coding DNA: TGTGCCAGCAGCCAAGATTTGGGCGGGGTTGCAGAGACCCAGTACTTC. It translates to CASSQDLGGVAETQYF.

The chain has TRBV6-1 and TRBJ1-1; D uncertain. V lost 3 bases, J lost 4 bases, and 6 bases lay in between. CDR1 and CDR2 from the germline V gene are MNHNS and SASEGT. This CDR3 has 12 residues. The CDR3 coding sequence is TGTGCCAGCAGTGACCGAGGCACTGAAGCTTTCTTT. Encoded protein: CASSDRGTEAFF.

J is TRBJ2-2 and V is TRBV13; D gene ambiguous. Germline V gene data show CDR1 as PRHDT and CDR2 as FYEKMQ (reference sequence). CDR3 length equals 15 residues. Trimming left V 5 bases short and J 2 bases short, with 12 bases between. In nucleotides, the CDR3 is TGTGCCAGCAGCAATGGGCCGGGTAACACCGGGGAGCTGTTTTTT. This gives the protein CASSNGPGNTGELFF.

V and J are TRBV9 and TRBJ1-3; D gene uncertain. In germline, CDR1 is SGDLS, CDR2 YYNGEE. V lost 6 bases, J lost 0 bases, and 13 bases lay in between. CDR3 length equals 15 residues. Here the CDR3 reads CASNKDGSSGNTIYF. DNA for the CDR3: TGTGCCAGCAATAAGGACGGCAGCTCTGGAAACACCATATATTTT.

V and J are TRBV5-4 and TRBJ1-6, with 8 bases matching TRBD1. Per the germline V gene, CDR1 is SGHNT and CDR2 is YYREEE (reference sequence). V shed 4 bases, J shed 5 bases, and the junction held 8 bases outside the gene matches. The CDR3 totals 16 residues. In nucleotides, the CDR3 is TGTGCCAGCAGCGCGGCCGGGACAGGACATAATTCACCCCTCCACTTT. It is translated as CASSAAGTGHNSPLHF.

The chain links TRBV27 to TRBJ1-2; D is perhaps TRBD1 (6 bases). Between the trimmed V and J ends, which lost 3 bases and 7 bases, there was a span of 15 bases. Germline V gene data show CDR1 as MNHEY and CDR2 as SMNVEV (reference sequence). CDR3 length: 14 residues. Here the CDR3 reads CASSFRTAQGGYTF. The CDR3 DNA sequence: TGTGCCAGCAGTTTCAGGACGGCACAGGGTGGCTACACCTTC.

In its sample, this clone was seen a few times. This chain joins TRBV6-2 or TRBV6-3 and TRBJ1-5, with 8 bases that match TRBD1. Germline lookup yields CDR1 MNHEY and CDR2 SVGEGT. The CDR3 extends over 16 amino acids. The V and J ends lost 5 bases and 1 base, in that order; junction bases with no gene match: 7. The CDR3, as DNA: TGTGCCAGCAGTACAGGGGGGTTAGCGAGCAATCAGCCCCAGCATTTT. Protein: CASSTGGLASNQPQHF.

CDR3 region: CASSQAEMRGYGYTF. The DNA of the CDR3 is TGTGCCAGCAGCCAAGCCGAGATGAGGGGGTATGGCTACACCTTC. The chain carries TRBV14 and TRBJ1-2, with D maybe TRBD1 (6 bases). V lost 1 base, J lost 5 bases, and 14 bases lay in between. The germline gives CDR1 SGHDN, CDR2 FVKESK. CDR3 length equals 15 residues. Filled out from reference TRBV14 and TRBJ1-2, the complete variable domain reads EAGVTQFPSHSVIEKGQTVTLRCDPISGHDNLYWYRRVMGKEIKFLLHFVKESKQDESGMPNNRFLAERTGGTYSTLKVQPAELEDSGVYFCASSQAEMRGYGYTFGSGTRLTVV.

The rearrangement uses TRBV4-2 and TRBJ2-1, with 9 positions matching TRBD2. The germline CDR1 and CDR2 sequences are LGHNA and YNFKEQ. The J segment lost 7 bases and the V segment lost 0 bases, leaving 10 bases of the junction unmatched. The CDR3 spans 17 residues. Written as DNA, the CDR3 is TGTGCCAGCAGCCAAGATTGGGGAGCGGGGGGTAGTAATGAGCAGTTCTTC. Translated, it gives CASSQDWGAGGSNEQFF.

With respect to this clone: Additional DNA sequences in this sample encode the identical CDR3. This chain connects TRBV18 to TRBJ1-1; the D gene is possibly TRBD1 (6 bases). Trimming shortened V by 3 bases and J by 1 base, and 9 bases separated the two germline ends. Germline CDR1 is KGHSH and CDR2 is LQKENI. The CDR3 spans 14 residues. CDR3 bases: TGTGCCAGCTCACCTAAGACAGGGAACACTGAAGCTTTCTTT. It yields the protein CASSPKTGNTEAFF.

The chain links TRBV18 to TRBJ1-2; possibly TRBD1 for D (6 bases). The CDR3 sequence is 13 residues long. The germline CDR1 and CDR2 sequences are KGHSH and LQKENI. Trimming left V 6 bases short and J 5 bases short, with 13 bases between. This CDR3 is CASSPGTHYGYTF. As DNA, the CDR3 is TGTGCCAGCTCTCCCGGGACACATTATGGCTACACCTTC. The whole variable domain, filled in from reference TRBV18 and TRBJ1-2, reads NAGVMQNPRHLVRRRGQEARLRCSPMKGHSHVYWYRQLPEEGLKFMVYLQKENIIDESGMPKERFSAEFPKEGPSILRIQQVVRGDSAAYFCASSPGTHYGYTFGSGTRLTVV.

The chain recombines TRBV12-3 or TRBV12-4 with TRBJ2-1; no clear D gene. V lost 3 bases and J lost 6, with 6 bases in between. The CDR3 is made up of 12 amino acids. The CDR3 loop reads CASSLVVNEQFF. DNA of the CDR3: TGTGCCAGCAGTTTGGTAGTCAATGAGCAGTTCTTC.

CDR3 nucleotide sequence: TGCGCCAGCAGCCAAGTGAGGGACAGCGTCGCCACAGATACGCAGTATTTT. The encoded protein is CASSQVRDSVATDTQYF. The V gene is TRBV4-1, the J gene TRBJ2-3; 7 bases are a match to TRBD1. Germline V gene lookup returns CDR1 MGHRA and CDR2 YSYEKL. V lost 1 base, J lost 2 bases, and 9 bases stayed unmatched. This CDR3 spans 17 amino acids.

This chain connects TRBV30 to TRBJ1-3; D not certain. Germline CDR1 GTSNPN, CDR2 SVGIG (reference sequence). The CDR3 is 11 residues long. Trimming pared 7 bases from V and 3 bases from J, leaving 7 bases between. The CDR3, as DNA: TGTGCCTTAAGTAGTGGAAACACCATATATTTT. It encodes CALSSGNTIYF.

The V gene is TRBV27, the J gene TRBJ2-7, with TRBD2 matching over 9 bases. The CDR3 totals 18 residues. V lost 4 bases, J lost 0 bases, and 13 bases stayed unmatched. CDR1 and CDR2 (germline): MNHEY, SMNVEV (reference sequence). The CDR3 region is CASSSSIRLAVSSYEQYF. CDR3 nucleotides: TGTGCCAGCAGTTCCTCAATCCGACTAGCGGTTAGCTCCTACGAGCAGTACTTC.

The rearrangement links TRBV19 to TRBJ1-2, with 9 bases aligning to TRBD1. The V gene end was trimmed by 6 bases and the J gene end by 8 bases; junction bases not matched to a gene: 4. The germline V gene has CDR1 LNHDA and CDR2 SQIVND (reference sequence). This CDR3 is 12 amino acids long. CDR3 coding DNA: TGTGCCAGTAGGACAGGGGGAAAGGGCTACACCTTC. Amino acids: CASRTGGKGYTF.

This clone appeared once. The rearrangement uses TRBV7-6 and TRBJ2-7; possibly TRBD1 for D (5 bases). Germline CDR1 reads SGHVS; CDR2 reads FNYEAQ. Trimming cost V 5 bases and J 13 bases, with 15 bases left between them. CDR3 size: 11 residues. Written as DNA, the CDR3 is TGTGCCAGCAGCATCGACAGCACCTGTTACTTC. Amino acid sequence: CASSIDSTCYF.

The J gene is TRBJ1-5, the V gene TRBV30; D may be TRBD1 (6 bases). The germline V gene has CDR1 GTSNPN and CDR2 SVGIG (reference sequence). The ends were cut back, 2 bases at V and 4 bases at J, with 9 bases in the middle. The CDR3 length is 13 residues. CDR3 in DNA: TGTGCCTGGAGTATGGGGGCTAATCAGCCCCAGCATTTT. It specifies CAWSMGANQPQHF. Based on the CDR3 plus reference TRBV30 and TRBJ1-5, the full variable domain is SQTIHQWPATLVQPVGSPLSLECTVEGTSNPNLYWYRQAAGRGLQLLFYSVGIGQISSEVPQNLSASRPQDRQFILSSKKLLLSDSGFYLCAWSMGANQPQHFGDGTRLSIL.

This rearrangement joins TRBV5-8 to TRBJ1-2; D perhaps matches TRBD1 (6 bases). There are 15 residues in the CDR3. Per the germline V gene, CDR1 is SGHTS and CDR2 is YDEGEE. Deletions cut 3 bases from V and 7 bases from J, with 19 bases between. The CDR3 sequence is CASSSGDSDRIGYTF. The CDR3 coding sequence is TGTGCCAGCAGCTCTGGGGATTCCGACAGGATTGGCTACACCTTC.